Shown below are 21 T cell receptor beta chains from a single sample sequenced in a study of T cells expressing NK-cell markers. TCRdb reprocessed the 5' RACE reads; each CDR3 protein has one entry and no DNA is given. Its table records about 400,000 distinct CDR3 sequences. Sample: blood T cells: a sorted CD56 or NKG2C T cell subset, CD4+ or CD8+ T cells, or bulk PBMC T cells (not recorded which). The receptor source for this set is a woman between 50 and 59 years old in good health.

V is TRBV5-1 and J is TRBJ2-7; TCRdb proposes TRBD2, but this gene call is untestable without DNA. The CDR3 has 14 amino acids. CDR1 is SGHRS, CDR2 YFSETQ, per germline. This CDR3 is CANIVDRSSYEQYF.

The genes are TRBV6-1 and TRBJ2-1. Germline assignment: CDR1 MNHNS and CDR2 SASEGT. The CDR3 loop spans 14 amino acids. CDR3 sequence reads: CASTGDRVFNEQFF.

V gene TRBV12-3 or TRBV12-4 combines with J gene TRBJ2-1; TCRdb calls TRBD1, which cannot be checked without DNA. The CDR3 consists of 16 residues. CDR3 amino acids: CASSWFGERLLNEQFF.

This chain joins TRBV29-1 and TRBJ1-1; no DNA is available, so the TRBD1 call from TCRdb remains unchecked. Germline V CDR1 and CDR2: SQVTM, ANQGSEA. This CDR3 comprises 13 residues. This chain's CDR3 is CSDRQEMNTEAFF.

The chain carries TRBV14 and TRBJ1-1. Germline V lookup: CDR1 SGHDN, CDR2 FVKESK. CDR3 length: 14 amino acids. The CDR3 reads CASSQGGPVSEAFF.

This chain connects TRBV7-2 to TRBJ1-1; TCRdb indicates TRBD1, and absent DNA this call remains unverified. The germline CDR1 and CDR2 sequences are SGHTA and FQGNSA. The CDR3 has 14 residues. CDR3 region: CASSLVTGGTEAFF.

The chain has TRBV27 and TRBJ2-2; TCRdb returns TRBD2, unconfirmable since there is no DNA. CDR3 length equals 16 residues. Looked up from germline, CDR1 is MNHEY and CDR2 is SMNVEV (reference sequence). CDR3: CATRPAGGEVDGELFF.

The genes are TRBV18 and TRBJ2-7. Germline V gene sequence: CDR1 KGHSH, CDR2 LQKENI. This CDR3 has 13 residues. This CDR3 reads CASSPVKGYEQYF.

The J gene is TRBJ1-2, the V gene TRBV5-1. CDR1 and CDR2 (germline): SGHRS, YFSETQ. The CDR3 spans 14 residues. The CDR3 loop is CASSLLEGNYGYTF.

This chain connects TRBV29-1 to TRBJ2-1; the D call of TRBD1 rests on TCRdb alone, since no DNA is present to check it. This CDR3 comprises 16 residues. Germline assignment: CDR1 SQVTM and CDR2 ANQGSEA. CDR3 residues: CSVVVWDRVPYNEQFF.

This chain uses TRBV11-2 with TRBJ2-3; TCRdb's D call of TRBD2 is untestable without DNA. The CDR3 consists of 16 residues. The germline V gene encodes CDR1 SGHAT and CDR2 FQNNGV. CDR3 region: CASSPLAGGRTDTQYF. Based on the CDR3 plus reference TRBV11-2 and TRBJ2-3, the full variable domain is EAGVAQSPRYKIIEKRQSVAFWCNPISGHATLYWYQQILGQGPKLLIQFQNNGVVDDSQLPKDRFSAERLKGVDSTLKIQPAKLEDSAVYLCASSPLAGGRTDTQYFGPGTRLTVL.

The chain combines TRBV10-2 with TRBJ2-1; TCRdb proposes TRBD2, but this gene call is untestable without DNA. The CDR3 spans 15 residues. CDR1 WSHSY and CDR2 SAAADI come from the germline V gene. The CDR3 sequence: CASLRLADFQNEQFF.

The chain uses TRBV3-1 and TRBJ1-1. There are 13 residues in the CDR3. Germline lookup yields CDR1 LGHDT and CDR2 YNNKEL (reference sequence). The CDR3 region is CASSQDPFRGAFF.

The CDR3: CAISELTGREDTQYF. This chain uses TRBV10-3 with TRBJ2-3; no DNA is available, so the TRBD2 call from TCRdb remains unchecked. The length of the CDR3 is 15 residues. Per the germline V gene, CDR1 is ENHRY and CDR2 is SYGVKD.

The chain uses TRBV6-1 and TRBJ2-5; the D gene TCRdb calls, TRBD2, cannot be checked with no DNA. The CDR3 has 15 amino acids. In germline, CDR1 is MNHNS, CDR2 SASEGT. The CDR3 region is CASSGQMGGQETQYF.

The rearrangement joins TRBV5-1 to TRBJ2-1. This CDR3 is 14 amino acids long. Germline values: CDR1 SGHRS, CDR2 YFSETQ. The chain's CDR3 is CASSLNLVRNEQFF.

The CDR3 region is CASSGSRPTDTQYF. V gene TRBV12-3 or TRBV12-4 combines with J gene TRBJ2-3; TCRdb designates TRBD2, a call that cannot be tested without DNA. This CDR3 spans 14 amino acids.

The chain carries TRBV7-9 and TRBJ2-7; TCRdb indicates TRBD2, and absent DNA this call remains unverified. The CDR3 spans 14 residues. The V gene's germline CDR1 is SEHNR and CDR2 FQNEAQ (reference sequence). The CDR3 reads CASSLIPSDYEQYF.

This chain uses TRBV29-1 with TRBJ2-1; TCRdb designates TRBD2, a call that cannot be tested without DNA. The CDR3 runs to 15 residues. The germline V gene encodes CDR1 SQVTM and CDR2 ANQGSEA. CDR3 in amino acids: CSVEYEGVGHNEQFF.

The chain recombines TRBV24-1 with TRBJ1-1; lacking DNA, the TRBD1 call made by TCRdb goes unchecked. The CDR3 is made up of 13 amino acids. Germline V gives CDR1 KGHDR, CDR2 SFDVKD. CDR3 in amino acids: CATSDTGGAEAFF.

Here the CDR3 reads CASTRVLTTSQETQYF. The chain joins TRBV5-5 to TRBJ2-5; the TCRdb call, TRBD2, lacks DNA for checking. CDR3 length equals 16 residues. Germline CDR1 reads SGHKS; CDR2 reads YYEKEE (reference sequence).